This record covers a single T cell receptor (beta chain). What it binds is not known. The CDR3 contains 13 residues. Trimming shortened V by 4 bases and J by 4 bases, and 11 bases separated the two germline ends. Germline V gene sequence: CDR1 SGHRS, CDR2 YFSETQ. The entry originates in a study of cytomegalovirus exposure and HLA in healthy donors. General observations from the study: Many donors shared some public TCRs, even though most TCR sequences were rare. Previously analyzed data showed that most TCR beta V segments were productive at a frequency of about 87% or about 30%. Roughly uniform depth of sequencing across donors was assumed in presence/absence analyses.

The PCR used 60 Vbeta and 13 Jbeta primers. Data came from immunoSEQ multiplex PCR; TCRdb stores just in-frame clones and leaves some out. This table holds some 96,000 clones, about 80% found once. The TCR originated in a woman in her sixties in good health and CMV-seronegative. V usage is TRBV5-1 and J usage is TRBJ1-1, with unresolved D. Sequenced sample: PBMCs. The CDR3 here is CASSPGFGTEAFF. DNA of the CDR3: TGCGCCAGCAGCCCTGGTTTCGGCACTGAAGCTTTCTTT.